Listed below are T cell receptor beta chains from one sample, sequenced in a study of OX40 agonist ivuxolimab in advanced cancers. Produced via immunoSEQ multiplex PCR; TCRdb's table is partial and in-frame only. The sample includes approximately 34,000 clones, approximately 81% seen only once; the top ten take under 1.5%. The sequencing here drew on CD4+ or CD8+ T cells sorted from blood, taken in a trial of the OX40 agonist ivuxolimab. The receptor set was obtained from an adult with an advanced solid tumor such as melanoma, head and neck, liver or kidney cancer. The CDR3 runs from the conserved cysteine through the conserved F or W. The D gene is left open where the match is weak. Some rows have no size entry. The others give once, few or many, or a class for an expanded clone.

j_call,d_call,clone_size,v_call,cdr3_nt,cdr3_aa
TRBJ2-5,TRBD1,few,TRBV25-1,TGTGCCAGCAGTGGAATGAACAGGGGCCAAGAGACCCAGTACTTC,CASSGMNRGQETQYF
TRBJ2-3,-,-,TRBV2,TGTGCCAGCAGTCCTACAGGAGTCGGAGTAGATACGCAGTATTTT,CASSPTGVGVDTQYF
TRBJ2-1,-,-,TRBV7-2,TGTGCCAGCAGCTCCCCGGGCAGAAATCTCTACAATGAGCAGTTCTTC,CASSSPGRNLYNEQFF
TRBJ2-7,-,-,TRBV7-2,TGTGCCAGCAGCCCCAGGGGGGCCCCCTACGAGCAGTACTTC,CASSPRGAPYEQYF
TRBJ2-2,-,-,TRBV6-1,TGTGCCAGCACCTGGACAGCGAACACCGGGGAGCTGTTTTTT,CASTWTANTGELFF
TRBJ2-2,TRBD1,-,TRBV18,TGTGCCAGCTCACCAGGACAGGGGGCTGACGGGGAGCTGTTTTTT,CASSPGQGADGELFF
TRBJ1-1,-,-,TRBV19,TGTGCCAGTAGTATCTCCCGTTACACTGAAGCTTTCTTT,CASSISRYTEAFF
TRBJ2-7,-,once,TRBV5-1,TGCGCCAGCAGCCTCCAACAGGCCACCTACGAGCAGTACTTC,CASSLQQATYEQYF
TRBJ2-1,TRBD1,-,TRBV6-1,TGTGCCAGCAGTGAAGGTCTCCCGTATCAGGGGGCAGGGTATGAGCAGTTCTTC,CASSEGLPYQGAGYEQFF
TRBJ1-4,-,-,TRBV15,TGTGCCACCAGCAGAGATCCAGGGAGCGGTAACAAAAAACTGTTTTTT,CATSRDPGSGNKKLFF
TRBJ2-1,-,-,TRBV5-1,TGCGCCAGCAGCCTAACAGGCACCCCAACCTACAATGAGCAGTTCTTC,CASSLTGTPTYNEQFF
TRBJ1-2,TRBD1,few,TRBV4-2,TGTGCCAGCAGCCATCCGGGACAGGGGTTCAGTGGCTACACCTTC,CASSHPGQGFSGYTF
TRBJ2-1,-,-,TRBV7-9,TGTGCCAGCGGCAGGGAGCGGGTGGACAATGAGCAGTTCTTC,CASGRERVDNEQFF
TRBJ2-3,-,few,TRBV25-1,TGTGCCAGCAGTGAGGGGGCGTTACCGACGCAGTATTTT,CASSEGALPTQYF
TRBJ2-7,-,-,TRBV5-1,TGCGCCAGCAGCTTTCTGACAGGAAGCTACGAGCAGTACTTC,CASSFLTGSYEQYF
TRBJ1-1,-,-,TRBV19,TGTGCCAGTGGACGAGCTTTCTTT,CASGRAFF
TRBJ2-3,-,-,TRBV7-2,TGTGCCAGCAGCCCCCGCCTAGCCTCAGATACGCAGTATTTT,CASSPRLASDTQYF
TRBJ2-3,TRBD2,-,TRBV9,TGTGCCAGCAGCGTAGGGGGTAGCGGGAGCTCAGATACGCAGTATTTT,CASSVGGSGSSDTQYF
TRBJ2-5,-,-,TRBV7-8,TGTGCCAGCAGCTTAGAAGGGGTAGGGCAAGAGACCCAGTACTTC,CASSLEGVGQETQYF
TRBJ2-2,TRBD1,-,TRBV2,TGTGCCAGCAGTGTACAGGGGACCGGGGAGCTGTTTTTT,CASSVQGTGELFF
TRBJ2-7,TRBD2,-,TRBV25-1,TGTGCCAGCAGTCCCCGGACTAGCGGGACTAACGAGCAGTACTTC,CASSPRTSGTNEQYF
TRBJ1-2,-,-,TRBV6-6,TGTGCCAGCAGTGGGAGAAAGACCTATGGCTACACCTTC,CASSGRKTYGYTF
TRBJ1-4,-,large,TRBV2,TGTGCCAGCGACGGCGGCAGACTGTTTTTT,CASDGGRLFF
TRBJ2-1,-,-,TRBV7-2,TGTGCCAGCAGCTTGCAGGGGAGCTCCTACAATGAGCAGTTCTTC,CASSLQGSSYNEQFF
TRBJ1-4,TRBD1,-,TRBV5-1,TGCGCCAGCAGCGAGGGACAGGCTTTTAATGAAAAACTGTTTTTT,CASSEGQAFNEKLFF
TRBJ1-1,-,-,TRBV5-4,TGTGCCAGCAGCTTGGCCCACACTGAAGCTTTCTTT,CASSLAHTEAFF
TRBJ1-1,-,few,TRBV9,TGTGCCAGCAGCGCCGGTTTGGGGCACACTGAAGCTTTCTTT,CASSAGLGHTEAFF
TRBJ1-2,-,-,TRBV4-1,TGCGCCAGCAGCCAAATGGGCAGTAAGGGCGTTAACTATGGCTACACCTTC,CASSQMGSKGVNYGYTF
TRBJ1-2,-,-,TRBV4-1,TGCGCCAGCAGGCGGCAGGGGACCCTCTATGGCTACACCTTC,CASRRQGTLYGYTF
TRBJ2-7,TRBD1,-,TRBV6-1,TGTGCCAGCAGGGGACAGGGGGACGAGCAGTACTTC,CASRGQGDEQYF
TRBJ2-3,-,-,TRBV5-4,TGTGCCAGCAGCCCCCAGGACCCCCTCTCCACAGATACGCAGTATTTT,CASSPQDPLSTDTQYF
TRBJ2-3,-,-,TRBV19,TGTGCCAGTAGTATAACAGATACGCAGTATTTT,CASSITDTQYF
TRBJ1-5,-,-,TRBV7-9,TGTGCCAGCAGTCGGGACAACTGGCGTCAGCCCCAGCATTTT,CASSRDNWRQPQHF
TRBJ1-5,-,-,TRBV27,TGTGCCAGCAGGACCGGGGCAGGGTATCAGCCCCAGCATTTT,CASRTGAGYQPQHF
TRBJ2-7,TRBD2,-,TRBV6-5,TGTGCCAGCAGTTCCACGGGGGGTGGGTACGAGCAGTACTTC,CASSSTGGGYEQYF
TRBJ2-5,-,-,TRBV7-8,TGTGCCAGCAGCTTAGTCGCTGAGACCCAGTACTTC,CASSLVAETQYF
TRBJ2-3,TRBD2,-,TRBV30,TGTGCTCTCAGGAGCGGGGGTTCCACAGATACGCAGTATTTT,CALRSGGSTDTQYF
TRBJ2-3,-,-,TRBV9,TGTGCCAGCAGCGCCGAGCCCAGCACAGATACGCAGTATTTT,CASSAEPSTDTQYF
TRBJ2-3,TRBD1,-,TRBV6-5,TGTGCCAGCTTAGGACAGGGAGAACGGTATTTT,CASLGQGERYF
TRBJ2-3,-,once,TRBV7-9,TGTGCCAGCAGCCCGGGGGCGGACGGGGGTTTTGTGGATACGCAGTATTTT,CASSPGADGGFVDTQYF
TRBJ2-3,TRBD2,-,TRBV7-2,TGTGCCAGCAGCTTCCGGACTAGCGGGGGGGCAGGAGGAACAGATACGCAGTATTTT,CASSFRTSGGAGGTDTQYF
TRBJ2-7,TRBD1,-,TRBV5-1,TGCGCCAGCAGCCAGGTACCCGGACAGGGAATCGAGCAGTACTTC,CASSQVPGQGIEQYF
TRBJ2-1,TRBD2,-,TRBV5-4,TGTGCCAGCAGCTTGGGTCCTAGCGGGCCCATGAGCACCTACAATGAGCAGTTCTTC,CASSLGPSGPMSTYNEQFF
TRBJ2-3,-,-,TRBV7-2,TGTGCCAGCAGCTTAGCGCGGCCTACAGATACGCAGTATTTT,CASSLARPTDTQYF
TRBJ2-2,-,-,TRBV18,TGTGCCAGCTACGTACAGAACACCGGGGAGCTGTTTTTT,CASYVQNTGELFF
TRBJ2-1,-,-,TRBV7-2,TGTGCCAGCAGCTGGAACCGGGATCCTGGTGAGCAGTTCTTC,CASSWNRDPGEQFF
TRBJ2-5,TRBD1,few,TRBV29-1,TGCAGCGTGCCGGACAGGGGGCATCAAGAGACCCAGTACTTC,CSVPDRGHQETQYF
TRBJ2-2,-,-,TRBV4-1,TGCGCCAGCAGCCAAGATATGGGCACCGGGGAGCTGTTTTTT,CASSQDMGTGELFF